The 7 T cell receptor beta chains below all came from one sample that was sequenced in a study of T cell responses to AZD1222 COVID-19 vaccine. Sequenced by immunoSEQ multiplex PCR; TCRdb stores in-frame clones only, minus some. The profile shows approximately 130,000 clones, about 89% of them singletons. Sequences were derived from peripheral blood, sampled on day 0 of MenACWY control vaccination. Receptors were obtained from an adult in good health.

The chain joins TRBV19 to TRBJ2-7; D gene unclear. This CDR3 region has 12 residues. Germline V gene sequence: CDR1 LNHDA, CDR2 SQIVND (reference sequence). The ends were cut back, 3 bases at V and 2 bases at J, with 5 bases in the middle. CDR3 amino acids: CASSIGAYEQYF. CDR3 nucleotides: TGTGCCAGTAGTATCGGCGCCTACGAGCAGTACTTC. The full variable domain, rest sourced from reference TRBV19 and TRBJ2-7, is DGGITQSPKYLFRKEGQNVTLSCEQNLNHDAMYWYRQDPGQGLRLIYYSQIVNDFQKGDIAEGYSVSREKKESFPLTVTSAQKNPTAFYLCASSIGAYEQYFGPGTRLTVT.

V gene TRBV6-5 combines with J gene TRBJ2-3, with 7 bases lining up with TRBD1. Trimming removed 5 bases from V and 4 bases from J; junction bases left unmatched: 9. The CDR3 extends over 15 amino acids. Germline values: CDR1 MNHEY, CDR2 SVGAGI. Here the CDR3 reads CASSRRGLLADTQYF. CDR3 sequence (DNA): TGTGCCAGCAGTCGAAGGGGGCTTCTGGCAGATACGCAGTATTTT.

V and J are TRBV11-3 and TRBJ2-1; 7 bases agree with TRBD2. CDR1 and CDR2 (germline): SGHNT, YENEEA. J lost 9 bases, V lost 1 base, and 6 bases had no gene match. The CDR3 length is 14 residues. The CDR3 DNA follows: TGTGCCAGCAGCTTAGTCCGCGGGAGTGGTGAGCAGTTCTTC. The encoded protein is CASSLVRGSGEQFF.

CDR3 protein: CASSSSGQPFDEQYF. CDR3 bases: TGTGCCAGCAGCTCGTCGGGACAGCCCTTCGACGAGCAGTACTTC. The V gene is TRBV7-9, the J gene TRBJ2-7; 7 bases line up with TRBD1. Trimming at V came to 4 bases and at J to 5 bases, leaving 11 bases not matched to a gene. CDR1 SEHNR and CDR2 FQNEAQ come from the germline V gene (reference sequence). The CDR3 is 15 residues long.

This clone was observed a few times. The rearrangement joins TRBV11-3 to TRBJ2-7; maybe TRBD2 (6 bases). This CDR3 has 15 amino acids. Trimming left V 5 bases short and J 5 bases short, with 19 bases between. Germline V lookup: CDR1 SGHNT, CDR2 YENEEA. The CDR3 protein is CASSGGLKGINEQYF. CDR3 nucleotides: TGTGCCAGCAGCGGGGGGTTGAAGGGGATCAACGAGCAGTACTTC.

V gene TRBV11-3 combines with J gene TRBJ2-6, with D unclear. CDR3 length equals 14 residues. Trimming cost V 7 bases and J 1 base, with 8 bases left between them. Germline values: CDR1 SGHNT, CDR2 YENEEA. CDR3 in amino acids: CASTLSSGANVLTF. Here the CDR3 DNA reads TGTGCCAGCACCCTTTCTTCTGGGGCCAACGTCCTGACTTTC.

The genes are TRBV11-2 and TRBJ1-3, with 7 bases that match TRBD1. The germline V gene has CDR1 SGHAT and CDR2 FQNNGV. There are 16 residues in the CDR3. J gave up 4 bases and V 4 bases, and 10 bases lay outside the gene matches. CDR3 coding DNA: TGTGCCAGCAGCTCGGTTAGAAACAGGGGCGGAAACACCATATATTTT. Protein sequence: CASSSVRNRGGNTIYF.